A single sample is the source of the 8 T cell receptor beta chains below, sequenced in a study of blood T cell repertoires in COVID-19. The data were produced by immunoSEQ multiplex PCR, yet TCRdb's version contains in-frame clones alone and is incomplete. The table has tens of thousands of clones, over 70% seen once. Sequenced: peripheral blood. These TCRs come from a man aged 60 to 75 with acute or convalescent COVID-19.

The chain uses TRBV19 and TRBJ1-5, with TRBD1 matching over 7 bases. Unmatched junction bases numbered 9, after V lost 5 bases and J lost 2 bases. Per the germline V gene, CDR1 is LNHDA and CDR2 is SQIVND (reference sequence). CDR3 size: 16 residues. CDR3 bases: TGTGCCAGTAGTTTCCGACAGGGATTTGGCAATCAGCCCCAGCATTTT. Its translation is CASSFRQGFGNQPQHF.

The V and J genes are TRBV13 and TRBJ2-1; 7 bases line up with TRBD2. This CDR3 has 15 residues. The V and J ends lost 4 bases and 6 bases, in that order; junction bases with no gene match: 9. Germline lookup yields CDR1 PRHDT and CDR2 FYEKMQ (reference sequence). CDR3 residues: CASSSGLGSGNEQFF. CDR3 sequence (DNA): TGTGCCAGCAGCTCCGGACTAGGTTCTGGCAATGAGCAGTTCTTC.

This sequence joins TRBV19 and TRBJ1-5, with D perhaps TRBD1 (6 bases). The V end lost 5 bases, the J end lost 3 bases, and 14 bases lay between the germline ends. The germline CDR1 and CDR2 sequences are LNHDA and SQIVND (reference sequence). The CDR3 runs 15 residues. The CDR3 nucleotides read TGTGCCAGTAGTGGGTACAGGGACCTCAATCAGCCCCAGCATTTT. This gives the protein CASSGYRDLNQPQHF.

This chain uses TRBV7-2 with TRBJ2-1; TRBD2 agrees at 9 bases. Losses at the gene ends were 7 bases for V and 7 bases for J; bases not matched to a gene: 11. Germline CDR1 and CDR2: SGHTA and FQGNSA. The CDR3 loop spans 15 amino acids. CDR3 sequence reads: CASNGYASGVNEQFF. The DNA for the CDR3 is TGTGCCAGCAACGGATACGCTAGCGGGGTGAATGAGCAGTTCTTC. Combining the CDR3 with reference TRBV7-2 and TRBJ2-1 gives the whole variable domain GAGVSQSPSNKVTEKGKDVELRCDPISGHTALYWYRQSLGQGLEFLIYFQGNSAPDKSGLPSDRFSAERTGGSVSTLTIQRTQQEDSAVYLCASNGYASGVNEQFFGPGTRLTVL.

The chain recombines TRBV6-5 with TRBJ1-1, with TRBD1 matching over 8 bases. Looked up from germline, CDR1 is MNHEY and CDR2 is SVGAGI. CDR3 size: 15 residues. Trimming removed 6 bases from V and 1 base from J; junction bases left unmatched: 7. The CDR3 loop is CASRQTGTGNTEAFF. CDR3 in DNA: TGTGCCAGCAGGCAAACCGGGACAGGGAACACTGAAGCTTTCTTT.

V gene TRBV6-6 combines with J gene TRBJ2-3; D is undetermined. Trimming stripped 8 bases from V and 0 bases from J, with 15 bases between. The germline V gene has CDR1 MNHNY and CDR2 SVGAGI (reference sequence). The CDR3 runs 15 residues. CDR3 in amino acids: CASWAVDTSTDTQYF. For the CDR3, the DNA is TGTGCCAGCTGGGCTGTTGATACTAGCACAGATACGCAGTATTTT.

This clone has just a few counts. The gene calls are TRBV7-6 and TRBJ1-4; D gene unclear. With 3 bases removed from V and 6 bases from J, the gap between germline ends came to 11 bases. Germline-derived CDR1 and CDR2 are SGHVS and FNYEAQ. The CDR3 runs to 14 residues. The CDR3 loop reads CASSLTRADEKLFF. The CDR3 DNA is TGTGCCAGCAGCTTGACGCGGGCGGATGAAAAACTGTTTTTT.

This sequence joins TRBV18 and TRBJ2-1, with 9 bases lining up with TRBD1. Germline loops: CDR1 KGHSH, CDR2 LQKENI. This CDR3 is built from 16 residues. The junction had 12 bases not matched to a gene; V was cut back by 3 bases and J by 9 bases. The CDR3 here is CASSPTEQGAKGEQFF. In DNA form, the CDR3 reads TGTGCCAGCTCACCCACCGAACAGGGGGCTAAGGGTGAGCAGTTCTTC.